Listed below are T cell receptor beta chains from one sample, sequenced in a study of T cell clusters in autoimmune cytopenias. Following a re-call of the multiplex PCR reads, TCRdb has one entry per CDR3 protein and lacks DNA. This sample's clone table lists fewer than 5,000 distinct CDR3 sequences. The sample was also linked to a second study, of T cell repertoires in aging, cancer and after chemotherapy.

Sample: peripheral blood. The receptor set was obtained from a human donor in good health. Each CDR3 is given with its conserved first and last residue. Fields, in order: clone size, V gene, J gene, CDR3 protein. Rows give clone size only sometimes, using once, few, many, or a class for an expanded clone.

medium-sized	TRBV19	TRBJ2-1	CASSISGGGINEQFF
-	TRBV7-9	TRBJ2-3	CASSRTLTDTQYF
-	TRBV6-6	TRBJ1-6	CASSYLGTAAYNSPLHF
medium-sized	TRBV6-5	TRBJ2-6	CASSYSAGVGANVLTF
medium-sized	TRBV12-3/TRBV12-4	TRBJ1-1	CASSLGQGITEAFF
medium-sized	TRBV11-1	TRBJ2-5	CASSLGRQQETQYF
-	TRBV20-1	TRBJ1-6	CSARDNRGGSYNSPLHF
medium-sized	TRBV15	TRBJ1-3	CATSVSRSSGNTIYF
medium-sized	TRBV6-5	TRBJ1-1	CASHRGDTEAFF
medium-sized	TRBV30	TRBJ1-1	CAWRTRGDTEAFF
-	TRBV7-6	TRBJ1-6	CASSLKAPDRGSPLHF
medium-sized	TRBV6-6	TRBJ2-3	CASSSADTQYF
-	TRBV10-3	TRBJ2-1	CATWDRGQHEQFF
medium-sized	TRBV6-5	TRBJ2-1	CASSYSIQGQHKQFF
medium-sized	TRBV7-2	TRBJ2-5	CASSPGLASDYGYF
medium-sized	TRBV12-3/TRBV12-4	TRBJ1-1	CASSFLRDNTEAFF
-	TRBV6-2/TRBV6-3	TRBJ1-3	CASSYQFSGNTIYF
medium-sized	TRBV6-5	TRBJ1-2	CASRPDRSPYGYTF
-	TRBV11-2	TRBJ2-7	CASSLSRGYEQYF
medium-sized	TRBV5-4	TRBJ1-2	CASSLISGDGYTF
medium-sized	TRBV12-3/TRBV12-4	TRBJ2-7	CASSRQAYEQYF
medium-sized	TRBV6-1	TRBJ1-6	CASSRTDYNSPLHF
-	TRBV6-6	TRBJ2-1	CASSSVAGGPWEQFF
-	TRBV6-5	TRBJ1-5	CASSYSPPSTGGHSNQPQHF
-	TRBV6-1	TRBJ1-2	CASSPEGRGYTF
medium-sized	TRBV6-4	TRBJ2-3	CASSDVPRTSTDTQYF
medium-sized	TRBV13	TRBJ1-3	CASSLQPGNTIYF
-	TRBV12-3/TRBV12-4	TRBJ1-5	CASSFGRDRGIYQPQHF
medium-sized	TRBV6-5	TRBJ1-1	CASSRDRDTEAFF
-	TRBV5-1	TRBJ1-1	CASSLGGGRGFTEAFF
medium-sized	TRBV5-6	TRBJ2-7	CASSLSGGSYEQYF
medium-sized	TRBV6-6	TRBJ1-5	CASTGLVRRQPQHF